What follows are 13 T cell receptor beta chains derived from one specimen sequenced in a study of T-cell reconstitution after alpha-beta-depleted transplantation in children. TCRbeta library construction was performed incorporating unique molecular identifiers. TCRdb reprocessed the PCR reads with MiXCR, giving one entry per CDR3 protein. The table shows under 300,000 distinct CDR3 sequences, with approximately 10% occurring only once. The sample here was peripheral blood, taken 180 days after TCRalphabeta/CD19-depleted stem cell transplant. These TCRs come from a male patient aged 2 to 10 who had a stem cell transplant for chronic granulomatous disease, so the T cells may come from the graft donor.

This clonotype was counted ten times or more. The rearrangement joins TRBV9 to TRBJ1-4, with a tentative D call TRBD1 (6 bases). CDR3 size: 16 residues. V was pared by 3 bases and J by 4 bases, with 16 bases between. Germline values: CDR1 SGDLS, CDR2 YYNGEE. The DNA for the CDR3 is TGTGCCAGCAGCGCCGGACAGCCCCCAGTTAATGAAAAACTGTTTTTT. Residues: CASSAGQPPVNEKLFF.

This clonotype was recorded at least ten times. This chain links TRBV7-8 with TRBJ2-2; 9 bases fit TRBD2. CDR1 SGHVS and CDR2 FQNEAQ come from the germline V gene. Trimming cost V 2 bases and J 2 bases; bases outside gene matches: 12. The CDR3 spans 19 residues. The CDR3 nucleotides are TGTGCCAGCAGCTTAAACCCAGGGGCTAGCGGGGCAAACACCGGGGAGCTGTTTTTT. As protein: CASSLNPGASGANTGELFF.

This clonotype was detected many times. V and J are TRBV28 and TRBJ1-6, with 7 positions matching TRBD1. CDR1 is MDHEN, CDR2 SYDVKM, per germline. V lost 6 bases to trimming and J lost 2 bases; unmatched junction nucleotides: 1. The CDR3 totals 14 residues. The DNA of the CDR3 is TGTGCCAGCAGGGGGACAGCCTATAATTCACCCCTCCACTTT. It is translated as CASRGTAYNSPLHF. The full variable domain, completed using reference TRBV28 and TRBJ1-6, is DVKVTQSSRYLVKRTGEKVFLECVQDMDHENMFWYRQDPGLGLRLIYFSYDVKMKEKGDIPEGYSVSREKKERFSLILESASTNQTSMYLCASRGTAYNSPLHFGNGTRLTVT.

Many counts were recorded for this clonotype. The CDR3 DNA reads as TGTGCCAGCAGCTCGGACGGAAGCTCCTACGAGCAGTACTTC. Its protein is CASSSDGSSYEQYF. The V gene is TRBV7-9, the J gene TRBJ2-7; D is unclear. V was clipped by 4 bases and J by 0 bases, with 10 bases between them. Germline V gene sequence: CDR1 SEHNR, CDR2 FQNEAQ (reference sequence). The CDR3 is 14 residues long.

This rearrangement joins TRBV28 to TRBJ1-1; tentative D call: TRBD1 (5 bases). Germline V lookup: CDR1 MDHEN, CDR2 SYDVKM. The CDR3 has 21 amino acids. The germline V and J ends were trimmed by 5 bases and 0 bases, with 31 bases remaining between them. The CDR3 loop reads CASSNNLPQRLRDILNTEAFF. The DNA of the CDR3 is TGTGCCAGCAGTAATAATCTCCCCCAAAGACTCAGGGATATACTGAACACTGAAGCTTTCTTT.

This clonotype was seen repeatedly, ten times or more. This chain joins TRBV20-1 and TRBJ2-6; tentatively, D is TRBD2 (5 bases). The V and J ends lost 6 bases and 2 bases respectively, with 11 bases between them. Germline CDR1 and CDR2: DFQATT and SNEGSKA (reference sequence). There are 14 residues in the CDR3. The CDR3 here is CSAAYGAGANVLTF. The CDR3 bases are TGCAGTGCCGCTTACGGGGCTGGGGCCAACGTCCTGACTTTC.

This clonotype was detected ten times or more. V gene TRBV28 combines with J gene TRBJ2-7, with D unresolved. Trimming took off 3 bases at V and 1 base at J, with 13 bases between the two ends. This CDR3 is 15 amino acids long. Germline values: CDR1 MDHEN, CDR2 SYDVKM. The CDR3 DNA is TGTGCCAGCAGTTTTTCGGGTCTGCCTTCCTACGAGCAGTACTTC. This gives the protein CASSFSGLPSYEQYF.

This clonotype was detected ten times or more. V usage is TRBV20-1 and J usage is TRBJ1-5; 7 nucleotides agree with TRBD1. The germline V gene encodes CDR1 DFQATT and CDR2 SNEGSKA (reference sequence). V lost 2 bases and J lost 4; bases outside the gene matches: 8. This CDR3 region has 15 residues. Written as DNA, the CDR3 is TGCAGTGCTAGATCGTTCGACAGGGTGAATCAGCCCCAGCATTTT. This translates into CSARSFDRVNQPQHF.

This clonotype was observed many times. This sequence joins TRBV7-8 and TRBJ2-3, with 11 nucleotides matching TRBD1. Germline assignment: CDR1 SGHVS and CDR2 FQNEAQ. The ends lost 6 bases at V and 6 bases at J; junction bases unmatched: 14. CDR3 length equals 17 residues. CDR3 sequence reads: CASRPTIPDRGLDTQYF. The DNA of the CDR3 is TGTGCCAGCAGACCAACGATCCCGGACAGGGGGCTCGATACGCAGTATTTT.

At least ten counts were recorded for this clonotype. V is TRBV20-1 and J is TRBJ1-5, with D uncertain. With 3 bases removed from V and 0 bases from J, the gap between germline ends came to 12 bases. The CDR3 sequence is 15 residues long. Germline V gene lookup returns CDR1 DFQATT and CDR2 SNEGSKA (reference sequence). CDR3 sequence reads: CSARLGENSNQPQHF. The CDR3 nucleotides read TGCAGTGCTAGGCTTGGAGAAAATAGCAATCAGCCCCAGCATTTT.

This clonotype was seen ten or more times. This chain joins TRBV20-1 and TRBJ2-7; 10 bases fit TRBD1. V was clipped by 2 bases and J by 4 bases; unmatched bases: 5. Germline values: CDR1 DFQATT, CDR2 SNEGSKA (reference sequence). The CDR3 loop spans 14 amino acids. The CDR3 spells CSARSGTGAYEQYF. As DNA, the CDR3 is TGCAGTGCTAGATCCGGGACAGGGGCGTACGAGCAGTACTTC.

This clonotype appeared many times. The chain links TRBV28 to TRBJ2-3; no clear D. V was shortened by 2 bases and J by 0 bases, with 6 bases between the two germline ends. Looked up from germline, CDR1 is MDHEN and CDR2 is SYDVKM. The CDR3 runs 14 residues. The CDR3, as DNA: TGTGCCAGCAGTTTACTGGCTAGCACAGATACGCAGTATTTT. It translates to CASSLLASTDTQYF.

In this sample, this clonotype turned up many times. The gene calls are TRBV7-6 and TRBJ2-2; D call uncertain. Germline CDR1 SGHVS, CDR2 FNYEAQ. The CDR3 sequence is 12 residues long. Trimming pared 0 bases from V and 7 bases from J, leaving 3 bases between. The CDR3 loop is CASSLAVGELFF. In nucleotides, the CDR3 is TGTGCCAGCAGCTTAGCGGTCGGGGAGCTGTTTTTT.